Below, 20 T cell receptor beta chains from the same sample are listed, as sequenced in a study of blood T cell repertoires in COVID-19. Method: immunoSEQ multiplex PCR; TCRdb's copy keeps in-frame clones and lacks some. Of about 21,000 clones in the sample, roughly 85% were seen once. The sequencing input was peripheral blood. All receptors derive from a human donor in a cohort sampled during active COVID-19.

Written as DNA, the CDR3 is TGTGCCAGCACCGAAGGGGGTCGGACAGATACGCAGTATTTT. Its translation is CASTEGGRTDTQYF. This chain uses TRBV9 with TRBJ2-3, with D possibly being TRBD1 (6 bases). Trimming cost V 6 bases and J 3 bases, with 14 bases left between them. The germline CDR1 and CDR2 sequences are SGDLS and YYNGEE. The CDR3 is made up of 14 amino acids.

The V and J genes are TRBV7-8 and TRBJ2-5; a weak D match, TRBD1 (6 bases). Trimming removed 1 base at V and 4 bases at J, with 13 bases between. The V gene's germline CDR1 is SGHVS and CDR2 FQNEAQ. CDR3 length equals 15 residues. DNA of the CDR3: TGTGCCAGCAGCTTAGGATCGGGACACTCAGAGACCCAGTACTTC. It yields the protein CASSLGSGHSETQYF.

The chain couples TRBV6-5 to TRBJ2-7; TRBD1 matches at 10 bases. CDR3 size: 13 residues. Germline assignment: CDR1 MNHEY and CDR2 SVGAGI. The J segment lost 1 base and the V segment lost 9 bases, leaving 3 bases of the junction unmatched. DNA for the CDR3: TGTGCCAGTCGGGACAGGGGATCCTACGAGCAGTACTTC. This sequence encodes CASRDRGSYEQYF.

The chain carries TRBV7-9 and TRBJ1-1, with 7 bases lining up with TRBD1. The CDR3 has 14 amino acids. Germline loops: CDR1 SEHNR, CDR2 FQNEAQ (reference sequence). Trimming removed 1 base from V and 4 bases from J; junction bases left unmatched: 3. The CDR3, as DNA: TGTGCCAGCAGCTTAGGACAGGGTTCCACTGAAGCTTTCTTT. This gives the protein CASSLGQGSTEAFF.

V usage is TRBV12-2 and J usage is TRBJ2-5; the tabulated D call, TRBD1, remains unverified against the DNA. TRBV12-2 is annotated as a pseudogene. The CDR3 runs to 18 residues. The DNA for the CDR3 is TGTGCAAGTCGCTTTCACTCGCAACGGCAGGGGGAAGGGGAGACCCAGTACTTC. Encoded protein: CASRFHSQRQGEGETQYF.

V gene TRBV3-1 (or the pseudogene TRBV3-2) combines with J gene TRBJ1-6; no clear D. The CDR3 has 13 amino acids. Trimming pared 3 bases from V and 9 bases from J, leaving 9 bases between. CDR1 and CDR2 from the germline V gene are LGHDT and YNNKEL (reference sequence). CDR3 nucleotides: TGTGCCAGCAGCCAGCAGGCAAGTTCACCCCTCCACTTT. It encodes CASSQQASSPLHF.

CDR3 nucleotide sequence: TGTGCCAGCACATTTGGGGACAGGGTCGCGGATACGCAGTATTTT. Protein sequence: CASTFGDRVADTQYF. This rearrangement joins TRBV9 to TRBJ2-3, with 9 positions matching TRBD1. The CDR3 is 15 residues long. From germline, CDR1 is SGDLS and CDR2 YYNGEE. The V segment lost 6 bases and the J segment 6 bases; nucleotides outside the gene matches: 11.

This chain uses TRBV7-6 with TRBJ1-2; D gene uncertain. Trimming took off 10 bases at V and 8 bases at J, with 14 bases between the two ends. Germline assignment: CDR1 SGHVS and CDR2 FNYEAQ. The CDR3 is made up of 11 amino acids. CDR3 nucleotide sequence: TGTGCCACCCATTCCTCGGGGGGCTACACCTTC. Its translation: CATHSSGGYTF.

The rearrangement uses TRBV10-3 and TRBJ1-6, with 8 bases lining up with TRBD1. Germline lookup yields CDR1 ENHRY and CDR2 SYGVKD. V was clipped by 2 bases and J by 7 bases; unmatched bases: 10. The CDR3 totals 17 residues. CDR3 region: CAISEVWRQGKNSPLHF. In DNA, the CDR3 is TGTGCCATCAGTGAGGTTTGGCGACAGGGGAAAAATTCACCCCTCCACTTT.

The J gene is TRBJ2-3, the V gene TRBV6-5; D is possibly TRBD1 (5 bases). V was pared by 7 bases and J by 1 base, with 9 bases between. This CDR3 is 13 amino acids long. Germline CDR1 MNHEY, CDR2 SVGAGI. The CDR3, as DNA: TGTGCCAGCACCCTACAGGGCACAGATACGCAGTATTTT. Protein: CASTLQGTDTQYF.

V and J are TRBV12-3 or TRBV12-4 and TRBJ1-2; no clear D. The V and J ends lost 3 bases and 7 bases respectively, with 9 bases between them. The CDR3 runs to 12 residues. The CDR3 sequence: CASSFSGSGYTF. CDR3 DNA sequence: TGTGCCAGCAGTTTTAGCGGCTCTGGCTACACCTTC.

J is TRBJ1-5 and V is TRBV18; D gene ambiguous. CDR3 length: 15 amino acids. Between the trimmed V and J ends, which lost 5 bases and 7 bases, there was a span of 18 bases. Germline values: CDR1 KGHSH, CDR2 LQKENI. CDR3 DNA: TGTGCCAGCTCAGTGCAGGCCTCATTCTCCCAGCCCCAGCATTTT. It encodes CASSVQASFSQPQHF.

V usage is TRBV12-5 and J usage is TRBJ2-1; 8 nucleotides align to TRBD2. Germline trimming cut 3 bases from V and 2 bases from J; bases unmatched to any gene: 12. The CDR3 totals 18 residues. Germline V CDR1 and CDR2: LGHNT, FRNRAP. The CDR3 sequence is CASGLQRSGGPAYNEQFF. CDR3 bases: TGTGCTAGTGGTTTACAAAGAAGCGGGGGCCCGGCCTACAATGAGCAGTTCTTC.

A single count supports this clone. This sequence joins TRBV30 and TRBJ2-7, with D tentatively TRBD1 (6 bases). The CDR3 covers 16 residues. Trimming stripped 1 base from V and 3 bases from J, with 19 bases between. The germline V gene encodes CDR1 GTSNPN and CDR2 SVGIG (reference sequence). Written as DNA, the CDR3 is TGTGCCTGGAGTGGGCTTAGGAAGGGGGAATTCTACGAGCAGTACTTC. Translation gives CAWSGLRKGEFYEQYF. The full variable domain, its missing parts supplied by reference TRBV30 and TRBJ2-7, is SQTIHQWPATLVQPVGSPLSLECTVEGTSNPNLYWYRQAAGRGLQLLFYSVGIGQISSEVPQNLSASRPQDRQFILSSKKLLLSDSGFYLCAWSGLRKGEFYEQYFGPGTRLTVT.

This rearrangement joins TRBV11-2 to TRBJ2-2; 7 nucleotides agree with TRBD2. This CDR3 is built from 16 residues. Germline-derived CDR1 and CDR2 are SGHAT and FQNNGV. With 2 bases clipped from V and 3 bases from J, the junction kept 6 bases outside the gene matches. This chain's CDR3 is CASSLSQRGDTGELFF. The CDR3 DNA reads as TGTGCCAGCAGCTTATCCCAGCGGGGCGACACCGGGGAGCTGTTTTTT.

The CDR3, as DNA: TGTGCCAGCAGTTCCCTGACAGGGGCGAAGAACACTGAAGCTTTCTTT. It is translated as CASSSLTGAKNTEAFF. The V and J genes are TRBV6-5 and TRBJ1-1; 8 bases match TRBD1. V was pared by 4 bases and J by 1 base, with 8 bases of the junction left unmatched. The CDR3 spans 16 residues. Germline CDR1 MNHEY, CDR2 SVGAGI.

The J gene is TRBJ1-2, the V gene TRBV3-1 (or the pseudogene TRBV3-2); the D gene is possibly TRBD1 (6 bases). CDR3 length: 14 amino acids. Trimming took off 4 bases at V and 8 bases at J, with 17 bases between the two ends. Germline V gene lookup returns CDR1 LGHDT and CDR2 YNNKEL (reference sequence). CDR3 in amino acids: CASSPETGRRGYTF. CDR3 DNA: TGTGCCAGCAGCCCAGAAACAGGGCGAAGGGGCTACACCTTC.

CDR3 amino acids: CASSKSGTSGDNEQFF. In DNA form, the CDR3 reads TGTGCCAGCAGCAAATCCGGGACTAGCGGGGACAATGAGCAGTTCTTC. The chain couples TRBV4-2 to TRBJ2-1; TRBD2 agrees at 13 bases. This CDR3 contains 16 residues. CDR1 is LGHNA, CDR2 YNFKEQ, per germline. J gave up 5 bases and V 5 bases, and 6 bases lay outside the gene matches.

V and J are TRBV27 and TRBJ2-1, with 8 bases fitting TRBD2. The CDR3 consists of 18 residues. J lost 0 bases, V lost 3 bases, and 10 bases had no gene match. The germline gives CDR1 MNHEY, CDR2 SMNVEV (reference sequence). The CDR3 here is CASSFSGGAAGSYNEQFF. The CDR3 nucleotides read TGTGCCAGCAGTTTTTCCGGGGGGGCCGCGGGCTCCTACAATGAGCAGTTCTTC.

The CDR3 protein is CASVIGGFEQFF. CDR3 nucleotide sequence: TGTGCCAGCGTGATCGGGGGATTTGAGCAGTTCTTC. This sequence joins TRBV6-5 and TRBJ2-1, with D perhaps TRBD2 (6 bases). This CDR3 comprises 12 residues. Looked up from germline, CDR1 is MNHEY and CDR2 is SVGAGI. The germline V and J ends were trimmed by 8 bases and 9 bases, with 14 bases remaining between them.